A selection of T cell receptor beta chains follows, all from one sample in a study of shared clonotypes between healthy human individuals. Some clones are missing from TCRdb's copy, which holds only in-frame ones; the method was immunoSEQ multiplex PCR. The data show 950,000 to 1,100,000 clones, around 76% seen once. The material sequenced was memory CD4+ T cells sorted from blood. These receptors were collected from a young man in good health. Each CDR3 is given with its conserved first and last residue. A D gene is named only where the DNA matches it firmly. Not all rows give a size; the values are once, few, many and, for expanded clones, a class.

j_call	d_call	clone_size	v_call	cdr3_aa	cdr3_nt
TRBJ1-3	TRBD1	.	TRBV2	CASYTGTGSSGNTIYF	TGTGCCAGTTATACCGGGACAGGGAGCTCTGGAAACACCATATATTTT
TRBJ1-5	.	.	TRBV15	CATSRVSGGALQPQHF	TGTGCCACCAGCAGAGTGTCCGGGGGGGCCCTTCAGCCCCAGCATTTT
TRBJ1-2	.	.	TRBV30	CAWSGARSLWGYTF	TGTGCCTGGAGCGGAGCACGGTCTCTATGGGGCTACACCTTC
TRBJ1-5	.	.	TRBV10-3	CAIREGLEANQPQHF	TGTGCCATCAGGGAGGGGTTAGAAGCCAATCAGCCCCAGCATTTT
TRBJ1-5	.	.	TRBV6-1	CASSEGGGLIGNQPQHF	TGTGCCAGCAGTGAAGGGGGCGGCCTTATAGGCAATCAGCCCCAGCATTTT
TRBJ2-5	.	.	TRBV6-1	CASSGQGGQETQYF	TGTGCCAGCAGTGGACAGGGAGGTCAGGAGACCCAGTACTTC
TRBJ1-6	.	.	TRBV14	CASSQGGRSPLHF	TGTGCCAGCAGCCAAGGTGGTCGATCACCCCTCCACTTT
TRBJ1-6	TRBD1	.	TRBV9	CASSPTATGGHSPLHF	TGTGCCAGCAGCCCTACTGCTACAGGGGGTCATTCACCCCTCCACTTT
TRBJ2-4	.	.	TRBV28	CASSLGGPTTIQYF	TGTGCCAGCAGTTTGGGGGGACCTACAACCATTCAGTACTTC
TRBJ2-5	.	.	TRBV28	CASSYPGKLRRETQYF	TGTGCCAGCAGTTACCCGGGAAAACTCAGGAGAGAGACCCAGTACTTC
TRBJ1-4	.	.	TRBV10-1	CASSETSFPNEKLFF	TGCGCCAGCAGTGAGACAAGTTTCCCCAATGAAAAACTGTTTTTT
TRBJ2-4	.	.	TRBV6-1	CASSEVQDGPQYF	TGTGCCAGCAGTGAAGTTCAGGACGGCCCTCAGTACTTC
TRBJ1-4	.	few	TRBV30	CAWRSPSNEKLFF	TGTGCCTGGAGGTCCCCAAGTAATGAAAAACTGTTTTTT
TRBJ1-1	TRBD1	.	TRBV7-6	CASSSDRQGAEAFF	TGTGCCAGCAGCTCGGATAGACAGGGGGCGGAGGCTTTCTTT
TRBJ1-2	TRBD1	few	TRBV7-2	CASSFTGGGYGYTF	TGTGCCAGCAGTTTTACAGGGGGCGGATATGGCTACACCTTC
TRBJ1-2	.	.	TRBV9	CASSAAGGWGGYTF	TGTGCCAGCAGCGCCGCGGGGGGCTGGGGAGGCTACACCTTC
TRBJ2-2	.	.	TRBV12-5	CASGLSPFRGSAPAPTGELFF	TGTGCTAGTGGTTTGTCCCCCTTCCGGGGTAGCGCCCCAGCCCCCACCGGGGAGCTGTTTTTT
TRBJ2-7	.	.	TRBV18	CASSPGRLGYEQYF	TGTGCCAGCTCACCGGGCAGGCTCGGTTACGAGCAGTACTTC
TRBJ1-2	.	.	TRBV28	CASRTSGTYYGYTF	TGTGCCAGCAGGACCTCCGGGACTTACTATGGCTACACCTTC
TRBJ1-2	.	few	TRBV5-6	CASSLEGRNGYTF	TGTGCCAGCAGCTTGGAGGGGCGGAATGGCTACACCTTC
TRBJ1-5	.	.	TRBV18	CASSAGQNQPQHF	TGTGCCAGCTCAGCGGGACAAAATCAGCCCCAGCATTTT
TRBJ2-3	.	.	TRBV5-8	CASSFFHIQLFNTDTQYF	TGTGCCAGCAGCTTTTTTCATATACAACTATTTAACACAGATACGCAGTATTTT
TRBJ2-7	TRBD1	.	TRBV10-3	CAIRTGTGSYEQYF	TGTGCCATCAGGACCGGGACAGGGTCCTACGAGCAGTACTTC
TRBJ1-2	.	.	TRBV7-2	CASSATGNYGYTF	TGTGCCAGCAGCGCAACAGGGAACTATGGCTACACCTTC
TRBJ1-5	.	.	TRBV27	CASSWDGRIKQPQHF	TGTGCCAGCAGTTGGGACGGAAGGATAAAACAGCCCCAGCATTTT
TRBJ2-6	.	.	TRBV28	CASSLVVGSSGANVLTF	TGTGCCAGCAGTTTAGTGGTGGGGAGTTCTGGGGCCAACGTCCTGACTTTC
TRBJ2-7	.	.	TRBV5-4	CASSSPGSNYEQYF	TGTGCCAGCAGCTCGCCGGGCTCAAACTACGAGCAGTACTTC
TRBJ2-3	.	.	TRBV4-1	CASSQAWVQRDTQYF	TGCGCCAGCAGCCAAGCATGGGTACAGCGAGATACGCAGTATTTT
TRBJ1-2	.	few	TRBV6-5	CASTGRWVRYGYTF	TGTGCCAGCACAGGTAGGTGGGTGCGGTATGGCTACACCTTC
TRBJ2-1	TRBD1	few	TRBV27	CASSPNRDRVGFF	TGTGCCAGCAGTCCAAACAGGGACAGGGTAGGGTTCTTC
TRBJ2-5	.	.	TRBV30	CAWSVLAGETQYF	TGTGCCTGGAGTGTACTAGCAGGGGAGACCCAGTACTTC
TRBJ1-1	.	.	TRBV7-2	CASSPRIYTEAFF	TGTGCCAGCAGCCCCCGGATTTACACTGAAGCTTTCTTT
TRBJ1-2	TRBD1	.	TRBV6-5	CASRADREDYTF	TGTGCCAGCAGAGCGGACAGGGAAGACTACACCTTC
TRBJ2-4	.	few	TRBV5-8	CASSPENIQYF	TGTGCCAGCAGCCCCGAGAACATTCAGTACTTC